These T cell receptor beta chains were read from a single sample in a study of T cell repertoires in cytomegalovirus infection. A single record per CDR3 protein comes from TCRdb applying MiXCR to the reads. The sample lists 150,000 or so distinct CDR3 sequences, more than 30% occurring once. What these receptors recognize is not known. The material was CD8+ T cells from cultured PBMCs, obtained from culture after CMV antigen stimulation. These receptors were obtained from a human donor in good health (CMV status not recorded). Some clones in this sample may be carry-over from other donors' samples. The CDR3 runs from the conserved cysteine through the conserved F or W. D genes are given only for firm matches. Size is omitted from some rows. Given values are once, few, many or a class for expanded clones.

TRBV2,-,few,TRBJ1-2,CASSESGALSYGYTF,TGTGCCAGCAGTGAATCGGGGGCGCTTAGCTATGGCTACACCTTC
TRBV27,-,-,TRBJ1-1,CASSEASLGTEAFF,TGTGCCAGCAGTGAGGCAAGTTTGGGAACTGAAGCTTTCTTT
TRBV9,-,-,TRBJ1-1,CASSVDPGVGTEAFF,TGTGCCAGCAGCGTAGACCCAGGGGTTGGCACTGAAGCTTTCTTT
TRBV27,-,-,TRBJ1-2,CASSFQVNYGYTF,TGTGCCAGCAGTTTCCAGGTTAACTATGGCTACACCTTC
TRBV12-3/TRBV12-4,TRBD1,few,TRBJ2-6,CASSTPRDRAASGANVLTF,TGTGCCAGCAGTACCCCAAGGGACAGAGCAGCCTCTGGGGCCAACGTCCTGACTTTC
TRBV6-1,-,many,TRBJ2-5,CASRALAGTQYF,TGTGCCAGCAGAGCACTAGCTGGGACCCAGTACTTC
TRBV7-9,-,-,TRBJ2-5,CASSLVGTQETQYF,TGTGCCAGCAGCTTAGTCGGGACTCAAGAGACCCAGTACTTC
TRBV10-3,TRBD2,-,TRBJ2-7,CAISPGGSYEQYF,TGTGCCATCAGCCCGGGGGGATCCTACGAGCAGTACTTC
TRBV4-1,-,once,TRBJ2-5,CASSQAEQGWGETQYF,TGCGCCAGCAGCCAAGCGGAACAGGGATGGGGGGAGACCCAGTACTTC
TRBV12-3/TRBV12-4,-,few,TRBJ2-3,CASSFLDTQYF,TGTGCCAGCAGTTTCTTAGATACGCAGTATTTT
TRBV20-1,-,few,TRBJ1-2,CSGPFEANYGYTF,TGCAGTGGCCCGTTTGAGGCTAACTATGGCTACACCTTC
TRBV7-2,-,many,TRBJ2-5,CASSLPGHGGQETQYF,TGTGCCAGCAGCTTACCGGGACACGGGGGGCAAGAGACCCAGTACTTC
TRBV4-2,-,many,TRBJ2-6,CASSQEGGQTYSGANVLTF,TGTGCCAGCAGCCAAGAGGGCGGGCAGACCTACTCTGGGGCCAACGTCCTGACTTTC
TRBV7-2,TRBD1,few,TRBJ2-1,CASSLRLRATGYNEQFF,TGTGCCAGCAGCTTAAGGTTAAGGGCGACAGGGTACAATGAGCAGTTCTTC
TRBV4-1,TRBD1,few,TRBJ1-5,CASSQERAGGSNQPQHF,TGCGCCAGCAGCCAAGAACGGGCAGGGGGGAGCAATCAGCCCCAGCATTTT
TRBV6-5,-,-,TRBJ1-2,CASSSVPLLGYTF,TGTGCCAGCAGTTCCGTCCCTCTACTGGGCTACACCTTC
TRBV7-2,-,many,TRBJ1-5,CASSLGGLLSNQPQHF,TGTGCCAGCAGTCTAGGGGGGTTACTTAGCAATCAGCCCCAGCATTTT
TRBV6-6,TRBD1,many,TRBJ2-3,CASRIPAGTGIRDTQYF,TGTGCCAGCAGAATACCTGCCGGGACAGGGATAAGAGATACGCAGTATTTT
TRBV11-1,-,many,TRBJ2-5,CASSSDGTVQETQYF,TGTGCCAGCAGCTCGGACGGGACTGTGCAAGAGACCCAGTACTTC
TRBV5-4,TRBD2,-,TRBJ2-5,CASSLSSGDQETQYF,TGTGCCAGCAGCTTGTCTAGCGGGGACCAAGAGACCCAGTACTTC
TRBV12-3/TRBV12-4,-,few,TRBJ2-1,CASSRLDNEQFF,TGTGCCAGCAGCCGTCTAGACAATGAGCAGTTCTTC
TRBV28,-,-,TRBJ2-3,CASSPDSLGKDTQYF,TGTGCCAGCAGTCCAGACTCACTAGGGAAGGATACGCAGTATTTT
TRBV7-9,TRBD1,few,TRBJ2-7,CASTPPGGFDEQYF,TGTGCCAGCACCCCGCCAGGGGGCTTCGACGAGCAGTACTTC
TRBV15,-,-,TRBJ1-5,CATMKGGYSNQPQHF,TGTGCCACTATGAAGGGGGGTTATAGCAATCAGCCCCAGCATTTT
TRBV4-1,-,-,TRBJ1-1,CASSQAQGNTEAFF,TGCGCCAGCAGCCAAGCTCAGGGGAACACTGAAGCTTTCTTT
TRBV6-2/TRBV6-3,-,-,TRBJ2-7,CASSYGRTLSYEQYF,TGTGCCAGCAGTTACGGAAGGACCCTCTCCTACGAGCAGTACTTC
TRBV19,-,-,TRBJ2-7,CASTPSENSYEQYF,TGTGCCAGTACCCCCAGCGAGAACTCCTACGAGCAGTACTTC
TRBV24-1,-,few,TRBJ2-1,CATSVSRVGEQFF,TGTGCCACCAGTGTCTCTCGGGTGGGTGAGCAGTTCTTC
TRBV7-2,TRBD1,many,TRBJ2-3,CASSLAGTVATRRTDTQYF,TGTGCCAGCAGCTTAGCGGGGACAGTCGCCACGAGAAGAACAGATACGCAGTATTTT
TRBV4-1,-,-,TRBJ1-5,CASSQAVGARQPQHF,TGCGCCAGCAGCCAAGCAGTCGGGGCAAGGCAGCCCCAGCATTTT
TRBV10-3,TRBD2,-,TRBJ2-5,CAISDSVAGEQETQYF,TGTGCCATCAGTGACAGCGTAGCGGGGGAACAAGAGACCCAGTACTTC
TRBV12-3/TRBV12-4,-,few,TRBJ1-1,CASNTGLTEAFF,TGTGCCAGCAATACAGGGCTCACTGAAGCTTTCTTT
TRBV12-3/TRBV12-4,-,few,TRBJ2-2,CASRVNTGELFF,TGTGCCAGCAGAGTCAACACCGGGGAGCTGTTTTTT
TRBV7-6,TRBD1,few,TRBJ2-3,CASSLARDRVQDTQYF,TGTGCCAGCAGCTTAGCCCGGGACAGGGTGCAAGATACGCAGTATTTT
TRBV6-2/TRBV6-3,TRBD2,-,TRBJ2-5,CASSYSALAGGPQETQYF,TGTGCCAGCAGTTACTCTGCCCTAGCGGGGGGACCACAAGAGACCCAGTACTTC
TRBV12-3/TRBV12-4,-,many,TRBJ1-1,CASTNLGTEAFF,TGTGCCAGCACCAATTTGGGCACTGAAGCTTTCTTT
TRBV6-1,-,once,TRBJ1-1,CASSYTGEAFF,TGTGCCAGCAGTTACACAGGTGAAGCTTTCTTT
TRBV7-9,TRBD2,-,TRBJ2-1,CASSSVAGYNEQFF,TGTGCCAGCAGCTCCGTAGCGGGTTACAATGAGCAGTTCTTC
TRBV6-5,TRBD1,-,TRBJ2-1,CASSYSGQAYNEQFF,TGTGCCAGCAGTTACTCGGGACAGGCCTACAATGAGCAGTTCTTC
TRBV20-1,-,-,TRBJ1-1,CSAMGAGNTEAFF,TGCAGTGCTATGGGGGCGGGGAACACTGAAGCTTTCTTT
TRBV7-9,-,-,TRBJ1-2,CASSLGLQDGYTF,TGTGCCAGCAGCTTAGGGTTACAGGATGGCTACACCTTC
TRBV28,-,-,TRBJ1-2,CASSPQGNYGYTF,TGTGCCAGCAGTCCGCAGGGGAACTATGGCTACACCTTC
TRBV7-6,-,many,TRBJ2-2,CASSLDSRELFF,TGTGCCAGCAGCTTAGATAGCCGGGAGCTGTTTTTT
TRBV19,-,few,TRBJ2-1,CASSTQGSGEQFF,TGTGCCAGTAGTACCCAGGGGAGTGGTGAGCAGTTCTTC
TRBV6-1,TRBD1,many,TRBJ2-2,CASSLGDRMNTGELFF,TGTGCCAGCAGCCTCGGGGACAGGATGAACACCGGGGAGCTGTTTTTT
TRBV27,TRBD1,few,TRBJ2-1,CASNVRGRGNEQFF,TGTGCCAGCAATGTTAGGGGCAGGGGGAATGAGCAGTTCTTC
TRBV19,-,-,TRBJ2-2,CASSFSGTGELFF,TGTGCCAGTAGTTTTTCCGGGACCGGGGAGCTGTTTTTT
TRBV28,TRBD1,-,TRBJ1-2,CASSFFTGDYGYTF,TGTGCCAGCAGTTTTTTTACAGGGGACTATGGCTACACCTTC
TRBV6-1,TRBD2,few,TRBJ2-4,CASSIAGAARDIQYF,TGTGCCAGCAGTATAGCGGGGGCCGCCAGGGACATTCAGTACTTC
TRBV7-2,-,-,TRBJ2-1,CATSPGRNEQFF,TGTGCCACCAGCCCGGGGAGGAATGAGCAGTTCTTC
TRBV6-1,-,-,TRBJ2-7,CASSEVPAYEQYF,TGTGCCAGCAGTGAAGTACCCGCCTACGAGCAGTACTTC
TRBV4-1,-,-,TRBJ1-2,CASSNRDGANYGYTF,TGCGCCAGCAGCAACCGGGACGGAGCTAACTATGGCTACACCTTC
TRBV27,TRBD2,many,TRBJ2-1,CASSLSSGGNEQFF,TGTGCCAGCAGTTTGTCTAGCGGAGGCAATGAGCAGTTCTTC
TRBV4-1,-,many,TRBJ1-1,CASSPKTGSMNTEAFF,TGCGCCAGCAGCCCCAAGACAGGCTCAATGAACACTGAAGCTTTCTTT